One sample yielded the 22 T cell receptor beta chains listed below, sequenced in a study of blood T cell repertoires in COVID-19. Sequenced by immunoSEQ multiplex PCR; TCRdb stores in-frame clones only, minus some. This sample has about 250,000 clones; roughly 86% occur once, and the top ten carry approximately 1.5%. Source material: peripheral blood. These TCRs come from an older woman who had recovered from COVID-19.

This sequence joins TRBV27 and TRBJ2-3, with D possibly matching TRBD1 (6 bases). Trimming took 2 bases from V and 0 from J, leaving 9 bases between them. Germline assignment: CDR1 MNHEY and CDR2 SMNVEV (reference sequence). This CDR3 contains 15 residues. This CDR3 is CASSLMDSSTDTQYF. The CDR3 region has the DNA TGTGCCAGCAGTTTAATGGACAGTAGCACAGATACGCAGTATTTT.

This clone was observed a single time. The V and J genes are TRBV19 and TRBJ2-7, with a tentative D call TRBD1 (6 bases). The CDR3 has 14 amino acids. The V and J ends lost 5 bases and 1 base respectively, with 12 bases between them. CDR1 is LNHDA, CDR2 SQIVND, per germline (reference sequence). CDR3 DNA sequence: TGTGCCAGTAGTCGGACAGAAACATCCTACGAGCAGTACTTC. Translation gives CASSRTETSYEQYF.

V and J are TRBV28 and TRBJ2-1, with D unresolved. This CDR3 has 14 residues. The V gene lost 3 bases and the J gene lost 2 bases, with 8 bases spanning the gap. Germline assignment: CDR1 MDHEN and CDR2 SYDVKM. DNA of the CDR3: TGTGCCAGCAGTTTCCAGATAACCTACAATGAGCAGTTCTTC. This gives the protein CASSFQITYNEQFF.

The gene calls are TRBV7-2 and TRBJ1-6; 9 bases fit TRBD1. Germline V gene lookup returns CDR1 SGHTA and CDR2 FQGNSA. This CDR3 region has 15 residues. J gave up 4 bases and V 5 bases, and 3 bases lay outside the gene matches. CDR3 loop: CASSTGTGYNSPLHF. CDR3 nucleotides: TGTGCCAGCAGCACCGGGACAGGGTATAATTCACCCCTCCACTTT.

This rearrangement joins TRBV7-3 to TRBJ2-1; 11 nucleotides agree with TRBD1. Trimming took 1 base from V and 12 from J; bases not matched to a gene: 8. CDR1 and CDR2 from the germline V gene are SGHTA and FQGTGA. The CDR3 consists of 15 residues. The CDR3 nucleotides are TGTGCCAGCAGCTTAAACCCGGGACAGGGGGTTGTGCAGTTCTTC. This translates into CASSLNPGQGVVQFF. The full variable domain, in which reference TRBV7-3 and TRBJ2-1 provide the parts outside the CDR3, is GAGVSQTPSNKVTEKGKYVELRCDPISGHTALYWYRQSLGQGPEFLIYFQGTGAADDSGLPNDRFFAVRPEGSVSTLKIQRTERGDSAVYLCASSLNPGQGVVQFFGPGTRLTVL.

The chain has TRBV3-1 (or the pseudogene TRBV3-2) and TRBJ1-2, with unresolved D. Germline loops: CDR1 LGHDT, CDR2 YNNKEL (reference sequence). Trimming took 5 bases from V and 3 from J, leaving 10 bases between them. This CDR3 has 13 residues. CDR3 nucleotide sequence: TGTGCCAGCAGCGACACAACCTACTATGGCTACACCTTC. Translated: CASSDTTYYGYTF.

V and J are TRBV20-1 and TRBJ2-7, with a weak D call TRBD1 (6 bases). Germline values: CDR1 DFQATT, CDR2 SNEGSKA (reference sequence). The CDR3 covers 11 residues. The CDR3 spells CTGASSYEQYF. The CDR3 DNA reads as TGCACAGGGGCTAGCTCCTACGAGCAGTACTTC.

The sample holds one count of this clone. The chain links TRBV19 to TRBJ1-2; 9 bases are a match to TRBD1. Germline CDR1 and CDR2: LNHDA and SQIVND (reference sequence). The CDR3 loop spans 15 amino acids. V lost 5 bases and J lost 8; bases outside the gene matches: 12. The CDR3 sequence: CASSPGSGQGWGYTF. DNA of the CDR3: TGTGCCAGTAGTCCTGGATCGGGACAGGGCTGGGGCTACACCTTC.

This rearrangement joins TRBV6-5 to TRBJ1-3; tentatively, D is TRBD1 (5 bases). V gave up 2 bases and J gave up 0 bases, with 8 bases separating them. Germline loops: CDR1 MNHEY, CDR2 SVGAGI. This CDR3 region has 15 residues. CDR3: CASSYGALSGNTIYF. The CDR3 DNA follows: TGTGCCAGCAGTTACGGGGCCCTCTCTGGAAACACCATATATTTT.

The V and J genes are TRBV7-2 and TRBJ1-6, with D uncertain. Trimming pared 3 bases from V and 6 bases from J, leaving 15 bases between. CDR3 size: 16 residues. CDR1 SGHTA and CDR2 FQGNSA come from the germline V gene. CDR3 region: CASSFNGGSGNSPLHF. DNA of the CDR3: TGTGCCAGCAGCTTTAATGGAGGATCGGGTAATTCACCCCTCCACTTT.

The V call is TRBV11-1, the J call TRBJ1-2; no reliable D call. V shed 2 bases and J shed 4 bases, with 8 bases lying between them. The CDR3 length is 13 residues. Germline assignment: CDR1 SGHAT and CDR2 FQDESV (reference sequence). DNA for the CDR3: TGTGCCAGCAGCTTATTCACGGGCTATGGCTACACCTTC. Encoded protein: CASSLFTGYGYTF.

J is TRBJ1-2 and V is TRBV28, with 10 bases fitting TRBD1. Unmatched junction bases numbered 14, after V lost 5 bases and J lost 5 bases. Germline CDR1 is MDHEN and CDR2 is SYDVKM. This CDR3 has 17 residues. The CDR3 is CASSPISPGQGVYGYTF. In nucleotides, the CDR3 is TGTGCCAGCAGTCCCATATCCCCAGGACAGGGGGTATATGGCTACACCTTC.

The chain has TRBV20-1 and TRBJ2-3; TRBD1 might be the D (6 bases). This CDR3 contains 15 residues. Germline assignment: CDR1 DFQATT and CDR2 SNEGSKA (reference sequence). With 3 bases removed from V and 4 bases from J, the gap between germline ends came to 17 bases. This CDR3 is CSASLRGPWADTQYF. The CDR3 DNA follows: TGCAGTGCTAGTCTCAGGGGCCCATGGGCAGATACGCAGTATTTT.

This clone appeared a few times. The chain carries TRBV9 and TRBJ2-6; TRBD1 aligns across 7 bases. The CDR3 sequence is 17 residues long. V was pared by 3 bases and J by 0 bases, with 6 bases of the junction left unmatched. CDR1 and CDR2 from the germline V gene are SGDLS and YYNGEE. CDR3 sequence reads: CASSATGSGSGANVLTF. In DNA, the CDR3 is TGTGCCAGCAGCGCGACAGGGTCGGGCTCTGGGGCCAACGTCCTGACTTTC.

This clone showed up many times. The chain employs TRBV4-2 and TRBJ2-1, with TRBD1 identical over 7 bases. Germline trimming cut 0 bases from V and 8 bases from J; bases unmatched to any gene: 7. This CDR3 spans 15 amino acids. Germline V CDR1 and CDR2: LGHNA, YNFKEQ. The CDR3 coding sequence is TGTGCCAGCAGCCAAGAAAGGGGGCGCGCCTATGAGCAGTTCTTC. It encodes CASSQERGRAYEQFF.

The V gene is TRBV5-6, the J gene TRBJ1-2; no clear D gene. This CDR3 contains 13 residues. Trimming shortened V by 3 bases and J by 3 bases, and 9 bases separated the two germline ends. Germline loops: CDR1 SGHDT, CDR2 YYEEEE. CDR3 sequence: CASSWAADYGYTF. Here the CDR3 DNA reads TGTGCCAGCAGCTGGGCCGCCGACTATGGCTACACCTTC. The full variable domain, rest sourced from reference TRBV5-6 and TRBJ1-2, is DAGVTQSPTHLIKTRGQQVTLRCSPKSGHDTVSWYQQALGQGPQFIFQYYEEEERQRGNFPDRFSGHQFPNYSSELNVNALLLGDSALYLCASSWAADYGYTFGSGTRLTVV.

This chain uses TRBV4-2 with TRBJ1-6; no definite D call. In germline, CDR1 is LGHNA, CDR2 YNFKEQ. This CDR3 is 13 amino acids long. Trimming removed 0 bases at V and 9 bases at J, with 6 bases between. This CDR3 reads CASSQDTGSPLHF. The CDR3 DNA reads as TGTGCCAGCAGCCAAGATACGGGTTCACCCCTCCACTTT.

The V and J genes are TRBV6-5 and TRBJ2-7; D unresolved. V lost 10 bases and J lost 6, with 13 bases in between. This CDR3 region has 11 residues. CDR1 and CDR2 from the germline V gene are MNHEY and SVGAGI. The CDR3: CATPVESEQYF. The CDR3 region has the DNA TGTGCCACCCCGGTGGAGAGCGAGCAGTACTTC.

This clone showed up just once. The V and J genes are TRBV7-2 and TRBJ2-1; 12 bases map to TRBD2. This CDR3 has 15 amino acids. V was pared by 6 bases and J by 3 bases, with 3 bases of the junction left unmatched. Germline V gene lookup returns CDR1 SGHTA and CDR2 FQGNSA. Written as DNA, the CDR3 is TGTGCCAGCAGTCCTAGCGGGGGGGGCTACAATGAGCAGTTCTTC. Protein: CASSPSGGGYNEQFF.

The chain is built from TRBV10-2 and TRBJ1-4, with D possibly TRBD1 on 5 matching bases. This CDR3 is 14 amino acids long. The V end lost 5 bases, the J end lost 8 bases, and 15 bases lay between the germline ends. Germline CDR1 and CDR2: WSHSY and SAAADI. The CDR3 DNA follows: TGCGCCAGCAGTCCGGGGGTGTGGTTGGAAAAACTGTTTTTT. It translates to CASSPGVWLEKLFF.

This chain joins TRBV4-2 and TRBJ1-1, with 7 bases that match TRBD1. The CDR3 extends over 16 amino acids. J was trimmed by 3 bases and V by 1 base; bases with no gene match: 8. In germline, CDR1 is LGHNA, CDR2 YNFKEQ. In DNA, the CDR3 is TGTGCCAGCAGCCAAGGTGACAGGGTTGGGGACACTGAAGCTTTCTTT. Protein: CASSQGDRVGDTEAFF.

The chain is built from TRBV24-1 and TRBJ1-3; D might be TRBD1 (6 bases). Germline V lookup: CDR1 KGHDR, CDR2 SFDVKD. Between the trimmed V and J ends, which lost 4 bases and 0 bases, there was a span of 12 bases. CDR3 length: 16 amino acids. CDR3 protein: CATSEPRQVSGNTIYF. Here the CDR3 DNA reads TGTGCCACCAGTGAACCAAGACAGGTCTCTGGAAACACCATATATTTT.